The 29 T cell receptor beta chains presented below share a single source sample, sequenced in a study of cytomegalovirus exposure and HLA in healthy donors (dated by TCRdb to 2016 to 2017). Libraries were prepared through the immunoSEQ multiplex PCR assay. The multiplex PCR relied on a mix of 60 forward primers for TCR Vbeta segments and 13 reverse primers for TCR Jbeta segments. TCRdb retrieved this table from immuneACCESS and kept in-frame rearrangements only. Not all clones are present; in checked studies, unresolved V genes account for under half, and no reason is known for the remainder. The sample table contains roughly 160,000 clones; only one count was recorded for approximately 83% of them. 9.3% of the sample is held by the ten biggest clonotypes. Input material: PBMCs. All receptors come from a man between 18 and 29 years old in good health and CMV-seropositive.

The genes are TRBV27 and TRBJ2-7, with 8 bases lining up with TRBD1. V trimming: 8 bases; J trimming: 3 bases; junction bases outside the gene matches: 18. CDR3 length equals 17 residues. Germline CDR1 reads MNHEY; CDR2 reads SMNVEV (reference sequence). The CDR3 sequence: CASRALLTGGRHYEQYF. The CDR3 DNA is TGTGCCAGCCGAGCCCTTCTCACAGGGGGGAGACACTACGAGCAGTACTTC.

The chain carries TRBV13 and TRBJ2-7; D is perhaps TRBD1 (5 bases). V lost 7 bases and J lost 0, with 22 bases in between. Germline V gene lookup returns CDR1 PRHDT and CDR2 FYEKMQ (reference sequence). This CDR3 is 17 amino acids long. CDR3 protein: CASTQSAQAPGSYEQYF. Here the CDR3 DNA reads TGTGCCAGCACACAATCGGCACAGGCCCCGGGCTCCTACGAGCAGTACTTC.

The chain recombines TRBV9 with TRBJ2-3; D gene uncertain. V was clipped by 0 bases and J by 3 bases, with 8 bases between them. The CDR3 runs to 14 residues. CDR1 SGDLS and CDR2 YYNGEE come from the germline V gene. Here the CDR3 DNA reads TGTGCCAGCAGCGTAGATGGCGGTACAGATACGCAGTATTTT. Amino acids: CASSVDGGTDTQYF.

The chain joins TRBV10-1 to TRBJ2-2; D gene ambiguous. Trimming stripped 6 bases from V and 4 bases from J, with 6 bases between. The CDR3 is 12 residues long. The V gene's germline CDR1 is WNHNN and CDR2 SYGVQD (reference sequence). The CDR3 nucleotides are TGCGCCAGCAGATCCAGCACCGGGGAGCTGTTTTTT. Its translation is CASRSSTGELFF.

The chain combines TRBV28 with TRBJ1-3; D remains ambiguous. V dropped 5 bases and J dropped 0 bases, with 14 bases sitting between them. The CDR3 covers 16 residues. The germline CDR1 and CDR2 sequences are MDHEN and SYDVKM. Here the CDR3 DNA reads TGTGCCAGCAGTAAAGGGAGACGGAGCTCTGGAAACACCATATATTTT. It encodes CASSKGRRSSGNTIYF.

Remarks on this clone: The sample holds other DNA sequences that translate to the same CDR3. The chain is built from TRBV14 and TRBJ2-1, with a tentative D call TRBD2 (5 bases). The CDR3 has 13 residues. V was trimmed by 1 base and J by 6 bases, leaving 7 bases between them. Germline-derived CDR1 and CDR2 are SGHDN and FVKESK. CDR3 sequence: CASSQVRGNEQFF. Here the CDR3 DNA reads TGTGCCAGCAGCCAAGTACGGGGCAATGAGCAGTTCTTC.

This clone was observed once. This chain uses TRBV7-9 with TRBJ2-7; a possible D gene is TRBD2 (6 bases). The CDR3 is 13 residues long. CDR1 and CDR2 (germline): SEHNR, FQNEAQ (reference sequence). V was pared by 5 bases and J by 3 bases, with 11 bases between. The chain's CDR3 is CASSPTSSYEQYF. DNA of the CDR3: TGTGCCAGCAGCCCGACTAGTAGCTACGAGCAGTACTTC.

The chain combines TRBV28 with TRBJ1-1; D remains ambiguous. Trimming left V 7 bases short and J 2 bases short, with 5 bases between. Germline V gene sequence: CDR1 MDHEN, CDR2 SYDVKM. The CDR3 is made up of 11 amino acids. CDR3: CASTGNTEAFF. Written as DNA, the CDR3 is TGTGCCAGCACCGGTAACACTGAAGCTTTCTTT.

The chain couples TRBV7-2 to TRBJ2-7; 9 nucleotides agree with TRBD2. V gave up 1 base and J gave up 1 base; unmatched junction bases: 8. CDR1 is SGHTA, CDR2 FQGNSA, per germline. CDR3 length equals 17 residues. CDR3 sequence reads: CASSLVSSGAMSYEQYF. As DNA, the CDR3 is TGTGCCAGCAGCTTAGTGTCTAGCGGGGCAATGTCCTACGAGCAGTACTTC.

The chain recombines TRBV6-4 with TRBJ2-3, with 9 positions matching TRBD2. The J segment lost 0 bases and the V segment lost 3 bases, leaving 1 base of the junction unmatched. Germline loops: CDR1 MRHNA, CDR2 SNTAGT. This CDR3 comprises 15 residues. Here the CDR3 reads CASSERGGSTDTQYF. CDR3 in DNA: TGTGCCAGCAGTGAGCGGGGGGGCAGCACAGATACGCAGTATTTT.

This clone was detected once. V usage is TRBV6-5 and J usage is TRBJ1-2; D might be TRBD1 (5 bases). This CDR3 contains 14 residues. Between the trimmed V and J ends, which lost 5 bases and 1 base, there was a span of 11 bases. Per the germline V gene, CDR1 is MNHEY and CDR2 is SVGAGI. CDR3 in DNA: TGTGCCAGCAGTGGAGAACAGGATAACTATGGCTACACCTTC. It encodes CASSGEQDNYGYTF.

This chain connects TRBV19 to TRBJ2-7; 10 nucleotides agree with TRBD2. This CDR3 has 15 residues. Germline CDR1 is LNHDA and CDR2 is SQIVND (reference sequence). With V trimmed by 4 bases and J by 2 bases, 5 bases remained unmatched. CDR3 nucleotide sequence: TGTGCCAGTAGTAGATCTAGCGGGGGAGCCTACGAGCAGTACTTC. It translates to CASSRSSGGAYEQYF.

The sample holds one count of this clone. V gene TRBV13 combines with J gene TRBJ2-1; possibly TRBD1 for D (5 bases). This CDR3 has 16 residues. Trimming removed 5 bases from V and 5 bases from J, with 19 bases in between. CDR1 and CDR2 (germline): PRHDT, FYEKMQ (reference sequence). The CDR3 DNA is TGTGCCAGCAGCCTCCCGTCCCCCAAAGGGGACAATGAGCAGTTCTTC. This codes for CASSLPSPKGDNEQFF.

The chain couples TRBV5-1 to TRBJ2-1, with D perhaps TRBD1 (6 bases). The V end was cut by 4 bases, the J end by 3 bases, with 8 bases between. This CDR3 is built from 13 residues. Germline V CDR1 and CDR2: SGHRS, YFSETQ. The CDR3 nucleotides read TGCGCCAGCAGCCAGACAGGCTACAATGAGCAGTTCTTC. Protein: CASSQTGYNEQFF.

The rearrangement joins TRBV10-1 to TRBJ2-7; 10 positions match TRBD1. The J segment lost 3 bases and the V segment lost 0 bases, leaving 2 bases of the junction unmatched. The CDR3 runs to 15 residues. Germline V CDR1 and CDR2: WNHNN, SYGVQD (reference sequence). In DNA, the CDR3 is TGCGCCAGCAGTGAGTCTGGGACAGGGGTCTACGAGCAGTACTTC. It is translated as CASSESGTGVYEQYF.

This clone has just a few counts. The CDR3 nucleotides read TGTGCCAGCAGCCTAAGACCCTCAGGGGGCGCGGGAACTGAAGCTTTCTTT. Protein sequence: CASSLRPSGGAGTEAFF. The V gene is TRBV5-4, the J gene TRBJ1-1; TRBD1 aligns across 8 bases. Germline CDR1 and CDR2: SGHNT and YYREEE (reference sequence). The V and J ends lost 4 bases and 5 bases, in that order; junction bases with no gene match: 16. The CDR3 consists of 17 residues.

As to this clone: The junction and the germline gene differ at one end; a read error may be behind it. V and J are TRBV9 and TRBJ2-5; 7 positions agree with TRBD2. This CDR3 region has 16 residues. In germline, CDR1 is SGDLS, CDR2 YYNGEE. For the CDR3, the DNA is TGTGCCAGCAGCGTAGCTCCCCGGGGAGGGCAAGAGGCCCAGTACTTC. It translates to CASSVAPRGGQEAQYF.

This clone was observed a single time. CDR3 nucleotide sequence: TGTGCCAGCAGCCTCGGCGTTACTAGCGGGTCGGGGGTGGAGACCCAGTACTTC. This encodes CASSLGVTSGSGVETQYF. V gene TRBV11-2 combines with J gene TRBJ2-5; 9 bases are shared with TRBD2. V dropped 5 bases and J dropped 5; count of bases not matched to a gene: 18. Germline V lookup: CDR1 SGHAT, CDR2 FQNNGV. The CDR3 contains 18 residues.

This clone has a single count. The chain carries TRBV18 and TRBJ1-6; 7 positions match TRBD1. The junction had 18 bases not matched to a gene; V was cut back by 6 bases and J by 13 bases. The germline CDR1 and CDR2 sequences are KGHSH and LQKENI. The CDR3 is 16 amino acids. This chain's CDR3 is CASSYGTAPEGSPLHF. For the CDR3, the DNA is TGTGCCAGCTCCTACGGGACAGCACCTGAAGGTTCGCCCCTCCACTTT.

The chain couples TRBV7-9 to TRBJ2-1, with D possibly TRBD1 on 6 matching bases. The CDR3 covers 12 residues. Germline CDR1 reads SEHNR; CDR2 reads FQNEAQ (reference sequence). The V end was cut by 1 base, the J end by 9 bases, with 7 bases between. The DNA of the CDR3 is TGTGCCAGCAGCTTAGGAGGGGGTGAGCAGTTCTTC. Translation: CASSLGGGEQFF.

This chain links TRBV5-6 with TRBJ1-6, with D perhaps TRBD1 (5 bases). Looked up from germline, CDR1 is SGHDT and CDR2 is YYEEEE. The CDR3 contains 14 residues. With 4 bases removed from V and 6 bases from J, the gap between germline ends came to 11 bases. As DNA, the CDR3 is TGTGCCAGCAGCCCCTACAGGTTTAATTCACCCCTCCACTTT. It codes for CASSPYRFNSPLHF.

The chain carries TRBV11-2 and TRBJ2-5, with 7 positions matching TRBD1. Germline CDR1 is SGHAT and CDR2 is FQNNGV. The CDR3 extends over 12 amino acids. The J segment lost 14 bases and the V segment lost 5 bases, leaving 11 bases of the junction unmatched. The CDR3 here is CASSRGTGDRYF. In DNA form, the CDR3 reads TGTGCCAGCAGCCGGGGTACAGGGGATCGATACTTC. The complete variable domain, with remaining parts taken from reference TRBV11-2 and TRBJ2-5, reads EAGVAQSPRYKIIEKRQSVAFWCNPISGHATLYWYQQILGQGPKLLIQFQNNGVVDDSQLPKDRFSAERLKGVDSTLKIQPAKLEDSAVYLCASSRGTGDRYFGPGTRLLVL.

The table lists this clone with a count of one. J is TRBJ2-5 and V is TRBV6-1; TRBD1 aligns across 10 bases. CDR3 length: 14 residues. In germline, CDR1 is MNHNS, CDR2 SASEGT. With 9 bases clipped from V and 1 base from J, the junction kept 5 bases outside the gene matches. The CDR3 DNA reads TGTGCCAGTGGGACAGGGGCGACCCAAGAGACCCAGTACTTC. Translating it yields CASGTGATQETQYF.

The chain employs TRBV19 and TRBJ1-4; no firm D call. CDR3 length equals 15 residues. V was trimmed by 7 bases and J by 1 base, leaving 13 bases between them. The germline gives CDR1 LNHDA, CDR2 SQIVND (reference sequence). The CDR3 here is CASTLYRGTNEKLFF. The CDR3 DNA is TGTGCCAGTACCTTATATCGAGGAACTAATGAAAAACTGTTTTTT.

The J gene is TRBJ2-6, the V gene TRBV4-2, with D unclear. This CDR3 contains 17 residues. The V end was cut by 0 bases, the J end by 2 bases, with 11 bases between. Germline values: CDR1 LGHNA, CDR2 YNFKEQ. CDR3 bases: TGTGCCAGCAGCCAAGATGACCGGCTAGCTGGGGCCAACGTCCTGACTTTC. Its translation is CASSQDDRLAGANVLTF.

V and J are TRBV5-1 and TRBJ1-1; no definite D call. The CDR3 sequence is 13 residues long. Germline V gene sequence: CDR1 SGHRS, CDR2 YFSETQ. V lost 6 bases and J 6 bases, leaving 15 bases between the germline ends. CDR3 sequence: CASKSGPGAEAFF. CDR3 nucleotide sequence: TGCGCCAGCAAGTCAGGCCCTGGCGCTGAAGCTTTCTTT.

The chain recombines TRBV5-6 with TRBJ2-7; D possibly corresponds to TRBD2 (6 bases). CDR1 and CDR2 from the germline V gene are SGHDT and YYEEEE. This CDR3 is 16 amino acids long. The V end was cut by 4 bases, the J end by 0 bases, with 17 bases between. As DNA, the CDR3 is TGTGCCAGCAGCCCATTATCCGGGGGAGACTCCTACGAGCAGTACTTC. Translating gives CASSPLSGGDSYEQYF.

This chain connects TRBV18 to TRBJ2-3, with a possible D match to TRBD2 (5 bases). The CDR3 extends over 14 amino acids. In germline, CDR1 is KGHSH, CDR2 LQKENI. Trimming shortened V by 4 bases and J by 4 bases, and 12 bases separated the two germline ends. CDR3 in amino acids: CASSQNLRADTQYF. The DNA for the CDR3 is TGTGCCAGCTCACAGAATCTGAGGGCAGATACGCAGTATTTT.

The chain combines TRBV19 with TRBJ1-6; TRBD1 aligns across 9 bases. The CDR3 totals 17 residues. The V and J ends lost 6 bases and 0 bases, in that order; junction bases with no gene match: 6. CDR1 LNHDA and CDR2 SQIVND come from the germline V gene (reference sequence). The chain's CDR3 is CASSPGQGSSYNSPLHF. Here the CDR3 DNA reads TGTGCCAGTAGCCCGGGACAGGGAAGCTCCTATAATTCACCCCTCCACTTT. Together with reference TRBV19 and TRBJ1-6, the CDR3 gives the full variable domain: DGGITQSPKYLFRKEGQNVTLSCEQNLNHDAMYWYRQDPGQGLRLIYYSQIVNDFQKGDIAEGYSVSREKKESFPLTVTSAQKNPTAFYLCASSPGQGSSYNSPLHFGNGTRLTVT.